This T cell receptor beta chain was identified during a study of T cell changes during pregnancy in multiple sclerosis. TCRdb's copy holds only in-frame clones and misses some; the assay was immunoSEQ multiplex PCR. Of 35,000 or so clones listed, roughly nine tenths are singletons. There are 11 residues in the CDR3. Per germline, CDR1 MNHEY and CDR2 SMNVEV (reference sequence). Between the trimmed V and J ends, which lost 4 bases and 9 bases, there was a span of 8 bases. The clonotype originates from a female donor in good health, enrolled as a control in a pregnancy study. The chain employs TRBV27 and TRBJ2-3; the D is unclear. This specimen was CD4+ T cells from peripheral blood mononuclear cells, taken in the third trimester of pregnancy. CDR3 nucleotides: TGTGCCAGCAGTTCTGCGGAAACGCAGTATTTT. Encoded protein: CASSSAETQYF.